These T cell receptor beta chains were read from a single sample in a study of blood T cell repertoires in COVID-19. Generated by immunoSEQ multiplex PCR, the TCRdb table keeps only in-frame clones and is missing some. The sample yields some 450,000 clones, 88% seen once. The material sequenced was peripheral blood. The receptor source for this set is a woman between 45 and 60 years old with COVID-19, enrolled during active disease. Both conserved end residues are part of each CDR3. A D gene is named only where the DNA matches it firmly. Size tells how often a clone was seen (once, few, many) or the class of an expanded clone, and some rows leave it out.

d_call,clone_size,v_call,j_call,cdr3_aa,cdr3_nt
.,.,TRBV9,TRBJ1-1,CASSVSGTEAFF,TGTGCCAGCAGCGTGTCGGGCACTGAAGCTTTCTTT
.,.,TRBV19,TRBJ1-5,CASSIPPYPSSNQPQHF,TGTGCCAGTAGTATACCCCCCTACCCAAGCAGCAATCAGCCCCAGCATTTT
TRBD1,.,TRBV6-5,TRBJ2-1,CASSPRDREINEQFF,TGTGCCAGCAGTCCCCGGGACAGGGAAATCAATGAGCAGTTCTTC
.,.,TRBV10-2,TRBJ2-7,CASRRDTYEQYF,TGCGCCAGCAGACGGGACACATACGAGCAGTACTTC
.,.,TRBV11-1,TRBJ1-1,CASSSSGTLNTEAFF,TGTGCCAGCAGCAGCTCAGGAACCCTGAACACTGAAGCTTTCTTT
.,.,TRBV3-1/TRBV3-2,TRBJ2-2,CASSHSGGRTGELFF,TGTGCCAGCAGCCATTCTGGGGGGAGGACCGGGGAGCTGTTTTTT
TRBD2,once,TRBV5-6,TRBJ2-5,CAEGSGGQETQYF,TGTGCTGAGGGTAGCGGGGGGCAAGAGACCCAGTACTTC
TRBD1,.,TRBV2,TRBJ2-3,CASTRGTDFSTDTQYF,TGTGCCAGCACCAGGGGGACAGACTTTAGCACAGATACGCAGTATTTT
.,.,TRBV7-2,TRBJ1-2,CAIRRSGNYGYTF,TGTGCCATCCGGCGGTCGGGGAACTATGGCTACACCTTC
.,.,TRBV12-5,TRBJ2-3,CASGLVSGLRTDTQYF,TGTGCTAGTGGTTTGGTGAGCGGACTCCGCACAGATACGCAGTATTTT
.,.,TRBV2,TRBJ1-2,CASSDGRGKYGYTF,TGTGCCAGCAGTGACGGCAGGGGAAAGTATGGCTACACCTTC
.,.,TRBV29-1,TRBJ1-2,CSVAGSYGYTF,TGCAGCGTTGCAGGTAGCTATGGCTACACCTTC
.,.,TRBV9,TRBJ2-3,CASSVGRQDYTQYF,TGTGCCAGCAGCGTAGGCCGTCAAGACTATACGCAGTATTTT
.,.,TRBV7-8,TRBJ2-3,CASSRSHTDTQYF,TGTGCCAGCAGCCGGAGTCACACAGATACGCAGTATTTT
TRBD1,.,TRBV28,TRBJ1-5,CASSLWGTGNQPQHF,TGTGCCAGCAGTTTATGGGGGACAGGAAATCAGCCCCAGCATTTT